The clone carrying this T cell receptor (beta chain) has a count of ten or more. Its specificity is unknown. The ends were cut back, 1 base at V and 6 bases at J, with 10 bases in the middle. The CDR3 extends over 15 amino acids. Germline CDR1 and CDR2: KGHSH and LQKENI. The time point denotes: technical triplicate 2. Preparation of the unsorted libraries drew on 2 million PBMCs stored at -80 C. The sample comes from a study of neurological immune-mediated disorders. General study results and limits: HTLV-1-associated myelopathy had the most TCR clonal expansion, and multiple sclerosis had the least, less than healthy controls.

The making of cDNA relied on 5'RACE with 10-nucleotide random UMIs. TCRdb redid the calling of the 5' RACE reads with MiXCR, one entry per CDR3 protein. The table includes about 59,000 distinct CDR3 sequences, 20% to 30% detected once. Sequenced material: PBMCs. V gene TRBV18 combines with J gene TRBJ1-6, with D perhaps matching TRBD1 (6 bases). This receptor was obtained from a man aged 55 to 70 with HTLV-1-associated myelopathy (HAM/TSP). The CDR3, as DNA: TGTGCCAGCTCACCACGGGACATACTTAATTCACCCCTCCACTTT. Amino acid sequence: CASSPRDILNSPLHF. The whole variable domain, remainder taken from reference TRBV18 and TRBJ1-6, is NAGVMQNPRHLVRRRGQEARLRCSPMKGHSHVYWYRQLPEEGLKFMVYLQKENIIDESGMPKERFSAEFPKEGPSILRIQQVVRGDSAAYFCASSPRDILNSPLHFGNGTRLTVT.